This T cell receptor beta chain was obtained from a study of regulatory T cells in long-lasting Graves disease. CDR1 GTSNPN and CDR2 SVGIG come from the germline V gene (reference sequence). The CDR3 consists of 13 residues. Trimming stripped 8 bases from V and 10 bases from J, with 21 bases between. Sample time point: newly diagnosed GD, antithyroid drugs for less than 3 months. After RNA was extracted from PBMCs, the TCR library was made from it. This clonotype was recorded at least ten times. Its matching antigen is unknown. Study conclusions and caveats: Persistent cases of Graves' showed reduced TCR diversity relative to newly diagnosed patients. Persistent disease preferred TRBV28, TRBJ1-2 and TRBJ2-5. Those with persistent disease had in common more public clonotypes (roughly 3,000) than new patients (about 970).

Both iRepertoire HTBI primers and Arm-PCR of CDR3 regions were used to build the TCR beta libraries. TCRdb redid the calling of the multiplex PCR reads with MiXCR, one entry per CDR3 protein. The table shows about 220,000 distinct CDR3 sequences, with approximately 18% occurring only once. In addition, the sample was reused for a study of T cells in Graves' hyperthyroidism and ophthalmopathy. As that study records: HTBI primers drove first-round RT-PCR of the TCR CDR3.

Sequencing was performed on peripheral blood mononuclear cells (PBMCs), taken at new diagnosis, from a patient treated with antithyroid drugs. This TCR was recovered from a woman aged 25 to 39 with Graves disease. The chain combines TRBV30 with TRBJ2-1; D call uncertain. The CDR3 loop is CALNVGSLGEQFF. The CDR3 DNA reads TGTGCCCTAAACGTGGGCTCGCTCGGGGAGCAGTTCTTC.